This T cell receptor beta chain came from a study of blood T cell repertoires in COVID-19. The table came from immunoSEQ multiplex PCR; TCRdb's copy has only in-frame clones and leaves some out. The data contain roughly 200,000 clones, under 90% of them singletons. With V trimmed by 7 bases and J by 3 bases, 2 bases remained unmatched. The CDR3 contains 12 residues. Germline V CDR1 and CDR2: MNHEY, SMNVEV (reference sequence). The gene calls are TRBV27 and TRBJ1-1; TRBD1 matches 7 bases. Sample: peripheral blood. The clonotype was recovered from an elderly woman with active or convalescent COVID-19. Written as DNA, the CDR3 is TGTGCCAGCATCAGGGGGGACACTGAAGCTTTCTTT. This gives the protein CASIRGDTEAFF.